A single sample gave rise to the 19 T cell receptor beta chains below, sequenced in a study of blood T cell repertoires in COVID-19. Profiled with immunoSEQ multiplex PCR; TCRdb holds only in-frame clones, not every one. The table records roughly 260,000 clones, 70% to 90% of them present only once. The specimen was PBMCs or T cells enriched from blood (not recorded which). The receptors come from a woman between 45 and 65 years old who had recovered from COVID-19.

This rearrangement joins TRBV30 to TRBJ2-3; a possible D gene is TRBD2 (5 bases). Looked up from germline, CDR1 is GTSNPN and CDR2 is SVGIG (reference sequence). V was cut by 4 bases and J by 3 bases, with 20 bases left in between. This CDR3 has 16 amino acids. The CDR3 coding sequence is TGTGCCTGGAACTTGTACGGCAGTAGGAGGACAGATACGCAGTATTTT. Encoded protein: CAWNLYGSRRTDTQYF.

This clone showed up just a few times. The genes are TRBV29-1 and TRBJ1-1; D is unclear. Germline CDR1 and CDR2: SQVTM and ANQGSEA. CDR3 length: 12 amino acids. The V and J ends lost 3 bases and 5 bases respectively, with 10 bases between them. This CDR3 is CSVDSGFTEAFF. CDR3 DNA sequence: TGCAGCGTTGACTCAGGTTTTACTGAAGCTTTCTTT.

CDR3 sequence (DNA): TGTGCCAGCAGCCCGACTAGTGGGGTCGGGGAGCAGTTCTTC. It specifies CASSPTSGVGEQFF. The chain employs TRBV11-3 and TRBJ2-1; TRBD2 might be the D (6 bases). V shed 5 bases and J shed 10 bases, with 18 bases lying between them. Germline V lookup: CDR1 SGHNT, CDR2 YENEEA. The CDR3 is 14 residues long.

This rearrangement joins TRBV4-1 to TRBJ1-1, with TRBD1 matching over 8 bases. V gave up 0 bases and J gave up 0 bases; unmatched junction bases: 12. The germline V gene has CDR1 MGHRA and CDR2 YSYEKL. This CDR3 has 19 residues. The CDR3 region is CASSQDTGARGPVNTEAFF. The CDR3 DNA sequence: TGCGCCAGCAGCCAAGATACAGGGGCCAGGGGGCCTGTGAACACTGAAGCTTTCTTT.

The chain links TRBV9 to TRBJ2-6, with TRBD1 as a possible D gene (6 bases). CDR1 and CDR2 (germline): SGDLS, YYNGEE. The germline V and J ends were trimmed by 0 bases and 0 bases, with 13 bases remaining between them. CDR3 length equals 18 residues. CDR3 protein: CASSVALDRSSGANVLTF. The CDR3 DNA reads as TGTGCCAGCAGCGTAGCTCTCGACAGGTCCTCTGGGGCCAACGTCCTGACTTTC.

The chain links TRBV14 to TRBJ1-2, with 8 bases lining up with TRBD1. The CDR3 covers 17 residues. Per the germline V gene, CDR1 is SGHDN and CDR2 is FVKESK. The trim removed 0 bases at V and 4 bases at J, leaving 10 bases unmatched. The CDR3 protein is CASSQDRFTGGIYGYTF. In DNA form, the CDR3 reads TGTGCCAGCAGCCAAGATCGCTTCACAGGGGGTATCTATGGCTACACCTTC.

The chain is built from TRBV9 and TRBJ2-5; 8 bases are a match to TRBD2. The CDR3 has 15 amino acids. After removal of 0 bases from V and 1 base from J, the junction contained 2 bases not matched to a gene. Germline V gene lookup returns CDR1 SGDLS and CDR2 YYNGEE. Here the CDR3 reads CASSVVAGPQETQYF. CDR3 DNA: TGTGCCAGCAGCGTAGTAGCGGGACCCCAAGAGACCCAGTACTTC. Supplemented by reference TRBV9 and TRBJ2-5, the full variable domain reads DSGVTQTPKHLITATGQRVTLRCSPRSGDLSVYWYQQSLDQGLQFLIQYYNGEERAKGNILERFSAQQFPDLHSELNLSSLELGDSALYFCASSVVAGPQETQYFGPGTRLLVL.

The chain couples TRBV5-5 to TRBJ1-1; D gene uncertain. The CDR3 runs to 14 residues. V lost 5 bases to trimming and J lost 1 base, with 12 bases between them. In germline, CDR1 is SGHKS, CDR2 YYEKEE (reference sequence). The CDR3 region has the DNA TGTGCCAGCAGTCAGGTCCTCTGGAACACTGAAGCTTTCTTT. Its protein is CASSQVLWNTEAFF.

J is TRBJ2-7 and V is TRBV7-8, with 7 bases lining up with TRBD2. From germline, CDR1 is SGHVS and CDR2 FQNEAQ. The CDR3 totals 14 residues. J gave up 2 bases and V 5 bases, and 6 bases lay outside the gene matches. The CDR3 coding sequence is TGTGCCAGCAGCGCGCGGGAGTTCGCCTACGAGCAGTACTTC. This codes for CASSAREFAYEQYF.

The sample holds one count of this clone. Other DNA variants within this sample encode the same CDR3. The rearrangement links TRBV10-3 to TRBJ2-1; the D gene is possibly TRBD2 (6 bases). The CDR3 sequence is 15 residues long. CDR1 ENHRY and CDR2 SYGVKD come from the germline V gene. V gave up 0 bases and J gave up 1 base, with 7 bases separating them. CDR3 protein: CAISESGGSYNEQFF. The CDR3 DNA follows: TGTGCCATCAGTGAGTCGGGGGGTTCCTACAATGAGCAGTTCTTC.

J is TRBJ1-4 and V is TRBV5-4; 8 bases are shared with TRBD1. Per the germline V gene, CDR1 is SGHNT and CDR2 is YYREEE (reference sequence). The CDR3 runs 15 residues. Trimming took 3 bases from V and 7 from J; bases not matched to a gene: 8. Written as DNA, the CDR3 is TGTGCCAGCAGCTACCCTACAGGGGGGGGTGAAAAACTGTTTTTT. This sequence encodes CASSYPTGGGEKLFF.

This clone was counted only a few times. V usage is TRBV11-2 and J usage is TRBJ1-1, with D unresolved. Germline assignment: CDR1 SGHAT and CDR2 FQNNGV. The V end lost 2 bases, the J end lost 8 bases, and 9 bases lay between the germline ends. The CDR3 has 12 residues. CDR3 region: CASSLFETEAFF. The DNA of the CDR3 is TGTGCCAGCAGCTTATTTGAGACAGAAGCTTTCTTT.

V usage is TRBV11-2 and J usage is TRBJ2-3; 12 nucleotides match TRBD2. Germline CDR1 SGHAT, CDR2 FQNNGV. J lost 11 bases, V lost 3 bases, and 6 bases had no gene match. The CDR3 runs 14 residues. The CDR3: CASSFPGLAGRQYF. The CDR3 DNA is TGTGCCAGCAGCTTCCCGGGACTAGCGGGTCGGCAGTATTTT.

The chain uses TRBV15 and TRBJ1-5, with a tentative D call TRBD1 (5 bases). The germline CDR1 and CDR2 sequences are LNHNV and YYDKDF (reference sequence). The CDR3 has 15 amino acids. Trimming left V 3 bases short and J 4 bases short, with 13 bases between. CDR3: CATSRQRGPNQPQHF. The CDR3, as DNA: TGTGCCACCAGCAGGCAAAGGGGCCCTAATCAGCCCCAGCATTTT.

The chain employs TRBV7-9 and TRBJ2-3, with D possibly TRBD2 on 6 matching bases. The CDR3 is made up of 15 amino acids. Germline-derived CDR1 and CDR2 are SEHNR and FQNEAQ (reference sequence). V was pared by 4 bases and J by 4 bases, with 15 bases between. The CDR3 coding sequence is TGTGCCAGCAGCTCAATGTCGGGAGTTTCAGATACGCAGTATTTT. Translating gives CASSSMSGVSDTQYF.

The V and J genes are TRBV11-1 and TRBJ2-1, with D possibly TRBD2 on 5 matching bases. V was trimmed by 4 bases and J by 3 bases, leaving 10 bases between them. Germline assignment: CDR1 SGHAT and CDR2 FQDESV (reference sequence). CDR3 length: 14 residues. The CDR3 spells CASSYESGYNEQFF. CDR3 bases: TGTGCCAGCAGCTACGAGAGCGGCTACAATGAGCAGTTCTTC.

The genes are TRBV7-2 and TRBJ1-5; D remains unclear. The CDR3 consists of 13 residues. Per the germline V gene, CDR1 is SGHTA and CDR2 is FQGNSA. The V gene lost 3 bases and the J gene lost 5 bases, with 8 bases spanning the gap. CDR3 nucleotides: TGTGCCAGCAGCTTTGAGAGTTATCAGCCCCAGCATTTT. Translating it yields CASSFESYQPQHF. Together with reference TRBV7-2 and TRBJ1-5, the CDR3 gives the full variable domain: GAGVSQSPSNKVTEKGKDVELRCDPISGHTALYWYRQSLGQGLEFLIYFQGNSAPDKSGLPSDRFSAERTGGSVSTLTIQRTQQEDSAVYLCASSFESYQPQHFGDGTRLSIL.

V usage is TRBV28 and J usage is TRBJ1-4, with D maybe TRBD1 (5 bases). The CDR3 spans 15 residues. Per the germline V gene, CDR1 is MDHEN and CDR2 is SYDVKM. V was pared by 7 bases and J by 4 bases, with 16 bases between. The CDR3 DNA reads TGTGCCAGCACCACCCCGACAGTGCTTAATGAAAAACTGTTTTTT. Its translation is CASTTPTVLNEKLFF.

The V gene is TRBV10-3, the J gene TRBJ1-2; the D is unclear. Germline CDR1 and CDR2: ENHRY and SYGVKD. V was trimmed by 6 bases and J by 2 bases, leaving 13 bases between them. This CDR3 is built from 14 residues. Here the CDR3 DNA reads TGTGCCATCAGGTCCGAAGGCGGCAACTATGGCTACACCTTC. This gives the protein CAIRSEGGNYGYTF.